This T cell receptor beta chain was captured in a study of blood T cell repertoires in COVID-19 (dated by TCRdb to the early 2020s). At the level of the whole study: The collaborator samples originated in the United States, Italy and Spain and spanned the acute and convalescent phases of COVID-19. Where available, HLA class I and class II types were taken from metadata supplied by the sample provider and were not determined by assay-based typing. The prospective study material was composed of cDNA or gDNA derived from T cells, B-cell-depleted T cells, or PBMCs. Sample metadata almost always included a de-identified subject ID, COVID-19 status, age in years and sex. Samples came from the ongoing ImmuneRACE study (first 160 participants) plus 1,254 subjects from 6 global collaborators. Deeply sampled blood TCRbeta repertoires from subjects exposed to, actively infected with, or recovered from COVID-19 were included in the dataset. A freely available public database, intended as a resource for researchers studying the immune response to SARS-CoV-2, is where the repertoires were released.

The paper as a whole reports these results and caveats: The quantity of clinical and demographic metadata differed by source and by participant and was supplied without curation.

In Seattle, one collaborating source enrolled patients while the infection was active and tracked those patients longitudinally over the course of disease. The collaborating institutions used their own protocols to collect whole blood in K2EDTA tubes. For TCRbeta analysis, collaborator samples were shipped as frozen whole blood, as isolated PBMCs, or as DNA extracted from either sample type. TCRbeta CDR3 regions were amplified from genomic DNA using the immunoSEQ Assay, a bias-controlled multiplex PCR. The paper's processing steps were these. Nucleated cell counts per sample were estimated from amplification of reference gene primers within the assay. To quantify the absolute abundance of each unique TCRbeta CDR3 rearrangement, sequence reads were collapsed and filtered. Productive Simpson clonality was computed per sample as the square root of Simpson's diversity index over productive rearrangements. The table was pulled from immuneACCESS by TCRdb, which kept in-frame rearrangements only. Such tables lose some clones; where checked, under half of the loss comes from unresolved V genes, and the rest has no known cause. That table gives V, J and clone size, and the DNA gave D and trimming. The sample table holds 350,000 to 500,000 clones, of which about 90% were seen once. Roughly 0.76% of the sample lies in the top ten.

Note on this clone: This clone's antigen is unknown. No base qualities exist here, and no much larger clone lies one base off it.

Between the V and J ends, shortened by 4 bases and 0 bases respectively, the junction contains 11 bases. The CDR3 spans 15 residues, from the cysteine through the phenylalanine. The only DNA kept is the CDR3, 45 bases in frame from the first base. Per the germline V gene, SGHRS is the CDR1 and YFSETQ is the CDR2. Sequencing was performed on peripheral blood. Recombination connected TRBV5-1 to TRBJ1-3; a weak D assignment points to TRBD1 (5 bases agree). This clonotype was sampled from a man between 18 and 29 years old with COVID-19, enrolled during active disease. The CDR3 reads CASSRDRSSGNTIYF. The DNA reads as follows: TGCGCCAGCAGCAGAGACAGATCCTCTGGAAACACCATATATTTT.